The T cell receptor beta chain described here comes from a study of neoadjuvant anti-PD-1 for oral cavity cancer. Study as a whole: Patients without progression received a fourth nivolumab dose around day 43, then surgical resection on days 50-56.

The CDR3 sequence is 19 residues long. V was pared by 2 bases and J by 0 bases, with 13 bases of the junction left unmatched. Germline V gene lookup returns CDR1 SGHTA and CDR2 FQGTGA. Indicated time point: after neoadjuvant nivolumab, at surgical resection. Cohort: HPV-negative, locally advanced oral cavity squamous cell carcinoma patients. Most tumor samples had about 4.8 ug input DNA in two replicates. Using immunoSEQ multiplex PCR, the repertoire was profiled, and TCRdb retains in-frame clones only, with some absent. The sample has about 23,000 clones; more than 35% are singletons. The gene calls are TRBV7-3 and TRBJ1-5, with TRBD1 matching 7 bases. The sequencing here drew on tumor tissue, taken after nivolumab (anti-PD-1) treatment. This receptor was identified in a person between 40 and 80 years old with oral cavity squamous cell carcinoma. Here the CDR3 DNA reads TGTGCCAGCAGCTTAGAGAGAGGGGGCCCGAATTATAGCAATCAGCCCCAGCATTTT. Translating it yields CASSLERGGPNYSNQPQHF.